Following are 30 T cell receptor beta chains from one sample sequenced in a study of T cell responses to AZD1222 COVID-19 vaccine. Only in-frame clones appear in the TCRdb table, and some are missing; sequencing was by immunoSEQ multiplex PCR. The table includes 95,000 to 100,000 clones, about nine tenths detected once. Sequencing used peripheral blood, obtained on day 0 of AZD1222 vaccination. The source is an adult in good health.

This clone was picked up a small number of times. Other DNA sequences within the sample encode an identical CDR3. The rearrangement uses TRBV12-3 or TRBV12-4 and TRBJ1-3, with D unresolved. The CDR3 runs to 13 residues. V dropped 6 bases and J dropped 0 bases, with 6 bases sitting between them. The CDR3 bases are TGTGCCAGCAGCTGGGGCTCTGGAAACACCATATATTTT. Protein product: CASSWGSGNTIYF.

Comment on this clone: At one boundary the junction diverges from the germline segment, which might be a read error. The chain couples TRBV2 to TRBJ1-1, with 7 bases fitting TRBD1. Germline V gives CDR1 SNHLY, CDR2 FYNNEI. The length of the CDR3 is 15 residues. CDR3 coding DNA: TGTGCCAGCAGCGAAGGGACAGCCAGAGCCTTTGAAGCTTTCTTT. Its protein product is CASSEGTARAFEAFF.

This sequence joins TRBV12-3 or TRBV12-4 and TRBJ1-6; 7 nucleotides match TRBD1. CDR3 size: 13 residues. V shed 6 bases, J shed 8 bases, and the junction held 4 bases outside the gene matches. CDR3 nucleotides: TGTGCCAGCAGGGAAACAGGGGATTCACCCCTCCACTTT. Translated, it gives CASRETGDSPLHF.

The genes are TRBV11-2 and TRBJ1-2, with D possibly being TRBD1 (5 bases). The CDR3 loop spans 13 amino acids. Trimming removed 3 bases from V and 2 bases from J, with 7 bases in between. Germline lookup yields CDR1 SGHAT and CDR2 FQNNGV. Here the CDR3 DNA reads TGTGCCAGCAGCTTCGGGGGGAACTATGGCTACACCTTC. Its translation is CASSFGGNYGYTF.

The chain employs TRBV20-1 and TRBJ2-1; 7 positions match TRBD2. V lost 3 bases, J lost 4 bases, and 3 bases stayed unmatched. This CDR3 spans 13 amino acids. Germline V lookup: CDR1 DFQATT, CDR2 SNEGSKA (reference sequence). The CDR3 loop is CSASPAGYNEQFF. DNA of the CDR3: TGCAGTGCTAGTCCAGCGGGGTACAATGAGCAGTTCTTC.

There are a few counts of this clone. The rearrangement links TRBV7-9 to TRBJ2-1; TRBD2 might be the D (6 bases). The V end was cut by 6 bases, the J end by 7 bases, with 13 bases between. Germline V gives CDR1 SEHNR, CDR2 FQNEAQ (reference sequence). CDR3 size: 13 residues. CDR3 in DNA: TGTGCCAGCAGTTCCCTAGCGCGGAATGAGCAGTTCTTC. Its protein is CASSSLARNEQFF.

CDR3 bases: TGTGCCAGCAGCCAATCCTACAGGCAATACTCTGGGGCCAACGTCCTGACTTTC. This codes for CASSQSYRQYSGANVLTF. The gene calls are TRBV4-2 and TRBJ2-6; TRBD1 might be the D (5 bases). This CDR3 region has 18 residues. Germline V gives CDR1 LGHNA, CDR2 YNFKEQ. V lost 2 bases and J 0 bases, leaving 14 bases between the germline ends.

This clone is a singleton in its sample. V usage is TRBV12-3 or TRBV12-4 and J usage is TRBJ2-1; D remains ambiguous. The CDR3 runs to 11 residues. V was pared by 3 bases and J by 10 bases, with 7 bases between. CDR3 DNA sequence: TGTGCCAGCAGTTTGTTCCAGGAGCAGTTCTTC. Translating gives CASSLFQEQFF.

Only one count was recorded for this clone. The CDR3 DNA sequence: TGCGCCAGCAGCTTGGTTGCGGCGGGGCTTAGTTTTGAGCAGTTCTTC. Translated, it gives CASSLVAAGLSFEQFF. The V and J genes are TRBV5-1 and TRBJ2-1; possible D gene TRBD2, 6 bases. The CDR3 contains 16 residues. The germline V gene encodes CDR1 SGHRS and CDR2 YFSETQ. V was shortened by 0 bases and J by 9 bases, with 19 bases between the two germline ends. Supplemented by reference TRBV5-1 and TRBJ2-1, the full variable domain reads KAGVTQTPRYLIKTRGQQVTLSCSPISGHRSVSWYQQTPGQGLQFLFEYFSETQRNKGNFPGRFSGRQFSNSRSEMNVSTLELGDSALYLCASSLVAAGLSFEQFFGPGTRLTVL.

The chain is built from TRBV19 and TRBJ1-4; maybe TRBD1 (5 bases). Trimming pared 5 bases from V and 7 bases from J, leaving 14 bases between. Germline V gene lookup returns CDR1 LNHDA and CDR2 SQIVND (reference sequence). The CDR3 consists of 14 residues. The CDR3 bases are TGTGCCAGTAGTCTCTGGACACGAAGTGAAAAACTGTTTTTT. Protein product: CASSLWTRSEKLFF. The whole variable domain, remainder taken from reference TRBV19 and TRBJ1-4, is DGGITQSPKYLFRKEGQNVTLSCEQNLNHDAMYWYRQDPGQGLRLIYYSQIVNDFQKGDIAEGYSVSREKKESFPLTVTSAQKNPTAFYLCASSLWTRSEKLFFGSGTQLSVL.

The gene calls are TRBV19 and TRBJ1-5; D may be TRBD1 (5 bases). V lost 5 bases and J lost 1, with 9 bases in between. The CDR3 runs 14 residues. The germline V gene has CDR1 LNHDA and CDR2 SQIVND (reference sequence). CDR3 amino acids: CASSGGASNQPQHF. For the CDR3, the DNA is TGTGCCAGTAGTGGGGGAGCAAGCAATCAGCCCCAGCATTTT.

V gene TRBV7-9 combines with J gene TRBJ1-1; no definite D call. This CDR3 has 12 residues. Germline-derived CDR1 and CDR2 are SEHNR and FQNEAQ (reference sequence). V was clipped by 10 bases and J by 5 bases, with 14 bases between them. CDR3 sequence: CATNRGITEAFF. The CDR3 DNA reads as TGTGCCACCAACAGAGGGATTACTGAAGCTTTCTTT.

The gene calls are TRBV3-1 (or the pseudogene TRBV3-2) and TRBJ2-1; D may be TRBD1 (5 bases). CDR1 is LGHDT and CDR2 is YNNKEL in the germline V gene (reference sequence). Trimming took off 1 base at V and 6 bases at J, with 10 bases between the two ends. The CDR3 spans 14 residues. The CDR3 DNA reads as TGTGCCAGCAGCCAAGCACAGGTCTTCAATGAGCAGTTCTTC. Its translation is CASSQAQVFNEQFF.

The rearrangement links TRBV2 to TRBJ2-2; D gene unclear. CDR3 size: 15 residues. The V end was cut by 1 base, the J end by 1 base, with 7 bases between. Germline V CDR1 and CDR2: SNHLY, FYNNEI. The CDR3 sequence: CASSEGPENTGELFF. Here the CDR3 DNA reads TGTGCCAGCAGTGAAGGGCCGGAGAACACCGGGGAGCTGTTTTTT.

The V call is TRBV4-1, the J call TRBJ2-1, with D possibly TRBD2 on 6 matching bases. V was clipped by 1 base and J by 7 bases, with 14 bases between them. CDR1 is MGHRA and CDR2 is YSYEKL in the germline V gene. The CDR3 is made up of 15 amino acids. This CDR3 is CASSQAGTFMNEQFF. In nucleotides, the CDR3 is TGCGCCAGCAGCCAAGCCGGGACTTTCATGAATGAGCAGTTCTTC.

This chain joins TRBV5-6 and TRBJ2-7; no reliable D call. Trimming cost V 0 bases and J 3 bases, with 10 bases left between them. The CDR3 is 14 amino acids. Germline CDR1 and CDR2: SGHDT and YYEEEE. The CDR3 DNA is TGTGCCAGCAGCTTGGGGGCAGCGAACTACGAGCAGTACTTC. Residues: CASSLGAANYEQYF.

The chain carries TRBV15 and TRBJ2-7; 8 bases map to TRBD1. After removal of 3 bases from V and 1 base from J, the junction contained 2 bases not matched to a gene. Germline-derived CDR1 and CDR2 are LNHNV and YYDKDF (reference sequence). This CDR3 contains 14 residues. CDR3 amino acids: CATSSYRGSYEQYF. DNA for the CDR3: TGTGCCACCAGCAGTTACAGGGGGTCCTACGAGCAGTACTTC.

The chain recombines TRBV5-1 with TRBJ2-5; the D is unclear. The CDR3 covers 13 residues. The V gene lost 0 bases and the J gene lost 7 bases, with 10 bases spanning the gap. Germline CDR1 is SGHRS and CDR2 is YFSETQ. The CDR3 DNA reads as TGCGCCAGCAGCTTGGGGTTCGAAGGGACCCAGTACTTC. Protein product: CASSLGFEGTQYF.

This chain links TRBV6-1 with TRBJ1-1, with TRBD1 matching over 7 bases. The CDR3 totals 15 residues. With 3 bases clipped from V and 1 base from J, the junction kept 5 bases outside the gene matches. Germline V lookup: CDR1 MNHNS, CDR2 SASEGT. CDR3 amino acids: CASSERGRGNTEAFF. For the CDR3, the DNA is TGTGCCAGCAGTGAGAGGGGGCGAGGGAACACTGAAGCTTTCTTT.

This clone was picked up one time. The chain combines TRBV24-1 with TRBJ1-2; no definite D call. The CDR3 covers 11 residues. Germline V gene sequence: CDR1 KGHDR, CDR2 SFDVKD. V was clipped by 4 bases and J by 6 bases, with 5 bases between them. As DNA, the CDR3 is TGTGCCACCAGTGACATTAATGGCTACACCTTC. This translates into CATSDINGYTF.

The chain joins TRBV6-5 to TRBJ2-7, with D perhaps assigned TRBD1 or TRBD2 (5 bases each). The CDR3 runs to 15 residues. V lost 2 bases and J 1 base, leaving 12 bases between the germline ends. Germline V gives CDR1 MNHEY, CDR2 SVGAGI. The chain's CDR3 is CASSYDRDGSYEQYF. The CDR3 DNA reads TGTGCCAGCAGTTACGACCGGGACGGGTCCTACGAGCAGTACTTC.

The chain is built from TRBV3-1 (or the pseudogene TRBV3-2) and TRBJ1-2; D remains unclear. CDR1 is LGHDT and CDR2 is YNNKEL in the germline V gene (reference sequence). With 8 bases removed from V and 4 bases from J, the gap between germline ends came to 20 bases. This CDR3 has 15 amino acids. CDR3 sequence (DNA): TGTGCCAGCCGCTCAATCCTTGACCTGGGCTATGGCTACACCTTC. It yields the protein CASRSILDLGYGYTF.

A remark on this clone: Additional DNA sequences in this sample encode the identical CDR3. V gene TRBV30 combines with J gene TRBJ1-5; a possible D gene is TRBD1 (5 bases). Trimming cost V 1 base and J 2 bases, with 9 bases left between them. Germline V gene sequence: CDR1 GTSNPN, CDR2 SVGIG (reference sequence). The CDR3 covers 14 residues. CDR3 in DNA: TGTGCCTGGAGTGAAGGGGAAGGCAATCAGCCCCAGCATTTT. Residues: CAWSEGEGNQPQHF.

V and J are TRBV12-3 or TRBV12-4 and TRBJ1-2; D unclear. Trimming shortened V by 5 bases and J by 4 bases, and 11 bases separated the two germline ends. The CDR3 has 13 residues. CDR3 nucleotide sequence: TGTGCCAGCAGTCATCCGGGCTCCTATGGCTACACCTTC. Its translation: CASSHPGSYGYTF.

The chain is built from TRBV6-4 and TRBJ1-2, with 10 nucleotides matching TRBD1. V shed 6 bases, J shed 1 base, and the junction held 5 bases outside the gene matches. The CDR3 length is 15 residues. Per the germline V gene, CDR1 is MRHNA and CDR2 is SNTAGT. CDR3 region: CASRRTGGINYGYTF. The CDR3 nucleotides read TGTGCCAGCAGGAGGACAGGGGGGATTAACTATGGCTACACCTTC.

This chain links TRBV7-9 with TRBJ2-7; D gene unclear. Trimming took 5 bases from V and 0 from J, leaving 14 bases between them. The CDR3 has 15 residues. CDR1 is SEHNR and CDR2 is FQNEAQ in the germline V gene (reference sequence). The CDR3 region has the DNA TGTGCCAGCAGCCCCGGATCGCGGAGCTCCTACGAGCAGTACTTC. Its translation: CASSPGSRSSYEQYF.

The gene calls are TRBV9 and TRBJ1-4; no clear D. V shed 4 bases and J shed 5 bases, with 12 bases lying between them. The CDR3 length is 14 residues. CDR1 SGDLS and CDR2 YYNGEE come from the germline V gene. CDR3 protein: CASSPQPQNEKLFF. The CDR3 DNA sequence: TGTGCCAGCAGCCCCCAGCCACAGAATGAAAAACTGTTTTTT.

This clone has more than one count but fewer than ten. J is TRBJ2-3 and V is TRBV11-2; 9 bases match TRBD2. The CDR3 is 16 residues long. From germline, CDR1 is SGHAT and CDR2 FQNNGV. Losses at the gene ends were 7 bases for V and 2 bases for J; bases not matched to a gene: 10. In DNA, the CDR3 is TGTGCCAGCAACGTAGCGGGGGCGGGGCTCACAGATACGCAGTATTTT. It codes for CASNVAGAGLTDTQYF.

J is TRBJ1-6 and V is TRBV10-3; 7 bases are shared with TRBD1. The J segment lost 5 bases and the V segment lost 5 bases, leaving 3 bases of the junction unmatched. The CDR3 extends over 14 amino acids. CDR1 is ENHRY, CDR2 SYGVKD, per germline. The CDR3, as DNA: TGTGCCATCAGTCGGACAGGAGATAATTCACCCCTCCACTTT. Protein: CAISRTGDNSPLHF.

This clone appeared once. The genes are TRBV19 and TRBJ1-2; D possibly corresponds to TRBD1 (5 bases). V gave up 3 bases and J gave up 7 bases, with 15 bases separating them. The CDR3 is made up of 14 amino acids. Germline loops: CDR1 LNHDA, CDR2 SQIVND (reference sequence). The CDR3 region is CASSMERGSAGYTF. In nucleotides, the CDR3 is TGTGCCAGTAGTATGGAAAGGGGTAGTGCTGGCTACACCTTC.